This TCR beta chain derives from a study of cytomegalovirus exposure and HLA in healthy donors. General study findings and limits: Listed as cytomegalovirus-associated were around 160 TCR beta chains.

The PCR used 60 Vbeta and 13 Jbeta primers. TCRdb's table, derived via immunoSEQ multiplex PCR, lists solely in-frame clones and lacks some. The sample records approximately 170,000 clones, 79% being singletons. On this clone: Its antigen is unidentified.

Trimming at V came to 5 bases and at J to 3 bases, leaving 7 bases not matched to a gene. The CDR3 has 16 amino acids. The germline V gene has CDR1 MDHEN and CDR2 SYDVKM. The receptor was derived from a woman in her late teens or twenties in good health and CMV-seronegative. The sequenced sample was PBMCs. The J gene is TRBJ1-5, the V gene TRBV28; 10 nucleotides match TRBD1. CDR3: CASSRQGARLNQPQHF. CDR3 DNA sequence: TGTGCCAGCAGTCGACAGGGGGCTCGCCTCAATCAGCCCCAGCATTTT.